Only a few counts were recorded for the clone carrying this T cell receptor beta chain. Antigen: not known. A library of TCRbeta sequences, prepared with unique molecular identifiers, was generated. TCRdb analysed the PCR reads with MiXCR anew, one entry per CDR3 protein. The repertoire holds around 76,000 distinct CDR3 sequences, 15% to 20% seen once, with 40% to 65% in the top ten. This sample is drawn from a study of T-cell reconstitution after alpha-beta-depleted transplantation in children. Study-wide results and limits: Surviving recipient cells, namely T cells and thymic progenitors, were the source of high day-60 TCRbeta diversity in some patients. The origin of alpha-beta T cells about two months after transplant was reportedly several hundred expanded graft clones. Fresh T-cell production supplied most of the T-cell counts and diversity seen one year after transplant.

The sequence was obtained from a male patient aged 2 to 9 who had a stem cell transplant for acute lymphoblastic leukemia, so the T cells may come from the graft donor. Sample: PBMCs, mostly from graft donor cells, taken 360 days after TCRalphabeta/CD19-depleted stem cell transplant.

The CDR3 nucleotides are TGCAGTGCTAGTACCCAACCAGGTGCCTACGAGCAGTACTTC. Its translation: CSASTQPGAYEQYF. The rearrangement joins TRBV20-1 to TRBJ2-7, with D unresolved. Germline CDR1 reads DFQATT; CDR2 reads SNEGSKA (reference sequence). Trimming stripped 3 bases from V and 2 bases from J, with 14 bases between. The CDR3 contains 14 residues.